What follows describes a single T cell receptor beta chain. The antigen this receptor binds is unknown. It has no much larger one-base neighbor in the sample; base qualities were not kept. The sample belongs to a study of blood T cell repertoires in COVID-19 (TCRdb year 2020). About the investigation overall: Samples from collaborators originated in the United States, Italy and Spain and spanned both the acute and convalescent phases of COVID-19. The material from the prospective study consisted of cDNA or gDNA derived from T cells, B-cell-depleted T cells, or PBMCs. Deeply sampled blood TCRbeta repertoires from subjects exposed to, actively infected with, or recovered from COVID-19 were included in the dataset. The repertoires were made available in a free public database intended to serve as a resource for research on the immune response to SARS-CoV-2. The samples were drawn from the first 160 participants of the ongoing ImmuneRACE study and from 1,254 subjects provided by 6 global collaborators. The sample metadata nearly always contained a de-identified subject ID, COVID-19 status, age in years and sex. Where HLA class I and class II types were available, the types were taken from metadata supplied by the sample provider, not from assay-based typing. General findings and caveats noted by the study authors: The amount of clinical and demographic metadata varied by source and participant and was provided uncurated.

TCRbeta CDR3 regions were amplified from genomic DNA using the immunoSEQ Assay, a bias-controlled multiplex PCR. The study's own analysis went as follows. Nucleated cell counts per sample were estimated from amplification of reference gene primers within the assay. To quantify the absolute abundance of each unique TCRbeta CDR3 rearrangement, sequence reads were collapsed and filtered. For each sample, productive Simpson clonality was calculated as the square root of Simpson's diversity index across productive rearrangements. Entries here come from immuneACCESS through TCRdb and include only in-frame sequences with V and J called. Some clones fail to appear in such tables; in the studies checked, an unresolved V gene covers under half of the shortfall, and the cause of the remainder is unknown. V and J calls and clone size are as listed in that table; D and trimming were resolved from the DNA. This sample comprises under 200,000 clones, approximately 83% of them detected only once. The ten largest account for under 3.5% of the sample.

Whole blood was collected in K2EDTA tubes by collaborating institutions according to the institutions' own protocols. For TCRbeta analysis, collaborator samples were shipped as frozen whole blood, as isolated PBMCs, or as DNA extracted from either sample type. The CDR3 has 15 amino acids, counting the end cysteine and phenylalanine. Of the read, only the CDR3 DNA is kept; its 45 bases are in frame from base 1. V is reduced by 2 bases and J by 5 bases, leaving a spacing of 12 bases between them. CDR1 is given as SGHTA and CDR2 as FQGNSA, both from the germline V gene. The rearranged chain carries TRBV7-2 and TRBJ1-4; the D gene cannot be resolved reliably. The receptor was isolated from a woman aged 55-69 years with acute or convalescent COVID-19. The sequenced sample consisted of peripheral blood. This receptor carries the CDR3 CASSLMRTENEKLFF. The sequenced DNA is TGTGCCAGCAGCTTAATGAGAACAGAAAATGAAAAACTGTTTTTT.